This T cell receptor beta chain is drawn from a study of control samples from healthy donors and cancer patients. Measured with immunoSEQ multiplex PCR; TCRdb has only the in-frame clones, and not every one. The sample lists approximately 58,000 clones; about 90% were seen once. This clone was counted a few times. Trimming removed 0 bases from V and 2 bases from J; junction bases left unmatched: 10. This CDR3 is built from 17 residues. Germline V CDR1 and CDR2: SGHRS, YFSETQ. The chain joins TRBV5-1 to TRBJ2-5; 7 nucleotides align to TRBD2. The clonotype was recovered from a man aged 60-69 years with head and neck cancer. Specimen: PBMCs. CDR3 DNA: TGCGCCAGCAGCTTGGCCGGGGGGAGCGGAGGGCAAGAGACCCAGTACTTC. Translating it yields CASSLAGGSGGQETQYF.